Listed here are 5 T cell receptor beta chains from one sample, sequenced in a study of CD8+CD57+ T cells in acquired aplastic anemia. The patients chosen for sequencing had shown expansion of CD8+CD57+ cells (detected by flow cytometry). Profiling of TCR beta VDJ combinations and CDR3 sequences used genomic DNA as template. TCRdb reprocessed the reads with MiXCR, giving one entry per CDR3 protein. This table holds around 430,000 distinct CDR3 sequences, about a third found once. The specimen sequenced was sorted CD4+, CD8+, or CD8+CD57+ T cells (not recorded which) from PBMCs. These receptors were taken from a human donor with aplastic anemia.

The rearrangement uses TRBV5-4 and TRBJ1-1; no clear D gene. Trimming stripped 0 bases from V and 3 bases from J, with 9 bases between. Germline CDR1 is SGHNT and CDR2 is YYREEE (reference sequence). There are 14 residues in the CDR3. The CDR3 is CASSLVSADTEAFF. The CDR3 nucleotides are TGTGCCAGCAGCTTGGTTTCGGCGGACACTGAAGCTTTCTTT.

This clonotype came up many times. V and J are TRBV9 and TRBJ2-3, with 8 bases aligning to TRBD1. The CDR3 runs to 15 residues. V trimming: 6 bases; J trimming: 2 bases; junction bases outside the gene matches: 8. Germline V lookup: CDR1 SGDLS, CDR2 YYNGEE. CDR3 sequence reads: CASTRTGRNTDTQYF. Here the CDR3 DNA reads TGTGCCAGCACTCGGACAGGGAGGAACACAGATACGCAGTATTTT.

Only one count was recorded for this clonotype. CDR3 sequence (DNA): TGTGCCAGCAGCTTAGTGTCCGGCGGTTACACAGATACGCAGTATTTT. As protein: CASSLVSGGYTDTQYF. The chain joins TRBV7-8 to TRBJ2-3; D is ambiguous. The CDR3 runs 16 residues. V was pared by 1 base and J by 2 bases, with 13 bases between. The germline V gene has CDR1 SGHVS and CDR2 FQNEAQ.

This clonotype appeared a few times. The chain links TRBV24-1 to TRBJ2-1; 8 nucleotides match TRBD2. CDR1 is KGHDR and CDR2 is SFDVKD in the germline V gene. The CDR3 consists of 17 residues. J lost 12 bases, V lost 4 bases, and 19 bases had no gene match. The CDR3 region has the DNA TGTGCCACCAGTGACTTTGCCGGGAGTCGAGCGGGAGCGGGGCAGTTCTTC. Protein sequence: CATSDFAGSRAGAGQFF.

The gene calls are TRBV19 and TRBJ1-2; 12 nucleotides align to TRBD1. Germline V gene sequence: CDR1 LNHDA, CDR2 SQIVND (reference sequence). V lost 6 bases and J lost 7; bases outside the gene matches: 3. CDR3 length: 13 residues. CDR3 DNA sequence: TGTGCCAGTAGGGGGACAGGGGGCGTTGGCTACACCTTC. Amino acids: CASRGTGGVGYTF.